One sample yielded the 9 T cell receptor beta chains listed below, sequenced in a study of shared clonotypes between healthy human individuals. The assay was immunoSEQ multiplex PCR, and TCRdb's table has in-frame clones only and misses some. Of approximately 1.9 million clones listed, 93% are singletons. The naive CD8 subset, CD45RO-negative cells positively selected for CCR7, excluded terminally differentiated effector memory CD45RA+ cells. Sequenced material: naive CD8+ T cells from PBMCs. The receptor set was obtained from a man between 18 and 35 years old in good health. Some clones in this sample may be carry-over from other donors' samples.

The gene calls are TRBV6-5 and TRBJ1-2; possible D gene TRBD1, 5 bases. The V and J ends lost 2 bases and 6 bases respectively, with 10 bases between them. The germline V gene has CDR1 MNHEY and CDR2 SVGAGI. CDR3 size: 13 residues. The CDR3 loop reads CASSYLGGDGYTF. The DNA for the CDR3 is TGTGCCAGCAGTTACCTGGGGGGGGATGGCTACACCTTC.

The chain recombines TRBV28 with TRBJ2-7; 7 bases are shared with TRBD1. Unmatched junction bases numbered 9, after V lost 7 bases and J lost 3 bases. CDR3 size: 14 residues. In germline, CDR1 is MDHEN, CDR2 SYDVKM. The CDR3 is CASNDRDENYEQYF. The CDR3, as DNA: TGTGCCAGCAACGACAGGGACGAGAACTACGAGCAGTACTTC.

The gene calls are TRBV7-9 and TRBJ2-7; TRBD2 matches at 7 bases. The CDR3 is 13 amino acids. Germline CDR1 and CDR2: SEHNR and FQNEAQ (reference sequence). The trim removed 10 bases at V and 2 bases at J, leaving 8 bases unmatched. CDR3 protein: CATEGGRPYEQYF. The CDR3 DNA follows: TGTGCCACAGAGGGAGGGAGACCCTACGAGCAGTACTTC.

For the CDR3, the DNA is TGTGCCAGCAGCGCTCGGCAGGACGGGAACACTGAAGCTTTCTTT. This sequence encodes CASSARQDGNTEAFF. The chain links TRBV11-1 to TRBJ1-1; D is undetermined. Per the germline V gene, CDR1 is SGHAT and CDR2 is FQDESV (reference sequence). The CDR3 is made up of 15 amino acids. The V gene lost 5 bases and the J gene lost 1 base, with 14 bases spanning the gap.

The CDR3, as DNA: TGTGCCAGCAGTTTCCGTGGAACAAGGGGAGAAGCTTTCTTT. Protein: CASSFRGTRGEAFF. The V gene is TRBV27, the J gene TRBJ1-1, with a tentative D call TRBD1 (5 bases). The CDR3 extends over 14 amino acids. Germline V CDR1 and CDR2: MNHEY, SMNVEV (reference sequence). The V gene lost 3 bases and the J gene lost 8 bases, with 16 bases spanning the gap.

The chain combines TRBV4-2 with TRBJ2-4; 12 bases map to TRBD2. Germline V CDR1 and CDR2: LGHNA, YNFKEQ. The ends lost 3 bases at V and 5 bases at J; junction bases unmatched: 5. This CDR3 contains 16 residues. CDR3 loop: CASSHPTSGSENIQYF. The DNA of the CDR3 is TGTGCCAGCAGCCACCCGACTAGCGGGAGCGAAAACATTCAGTACTTC.

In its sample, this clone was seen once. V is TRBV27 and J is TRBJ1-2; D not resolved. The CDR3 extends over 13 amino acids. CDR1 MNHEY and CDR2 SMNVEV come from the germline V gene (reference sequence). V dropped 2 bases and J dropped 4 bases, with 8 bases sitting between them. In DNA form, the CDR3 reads TGTGCCAGCAGTTTAACTAGGGCCTATGGCTACACCTTC. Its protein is CASSLTRAYGYTF.

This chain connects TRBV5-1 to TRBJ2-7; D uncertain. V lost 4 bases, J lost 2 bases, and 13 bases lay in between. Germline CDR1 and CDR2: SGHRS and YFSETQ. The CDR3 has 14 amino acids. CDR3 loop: CASSHKDGAYEQYF. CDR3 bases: TGCGCCAGCAGCCATAAGGACGGAGCCTACGAGCAGTACTTC.

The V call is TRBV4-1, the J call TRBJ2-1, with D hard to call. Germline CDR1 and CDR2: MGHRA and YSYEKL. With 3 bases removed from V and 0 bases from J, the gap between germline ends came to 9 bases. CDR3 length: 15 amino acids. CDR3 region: CASSHTVGSYNEQFF. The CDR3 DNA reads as TGCGCCAGCAGCCACACGGTGGGCTCCTACAATGAGCAGTTCTTC.